A single sample is the source of the 19 T cell receptor beta chains below, sequenced in a study of resident and recirculating memory T cells in vitiligo. TCRdb keeps only in-frame clones here, not all; method: immunoSEQ multiplex PCR. The sample contains about 76,000 clones, 92% of which appear only once. The sequenced sample consisted of blood. The origin of the receptors is a male donor with vitiligo.

The chain carries TRBV9 and TRBJ2-7; D is perhaps TRBD2 (5 bases). Trimming removed 4 bases at V and 2 bases at J, with 22 bases between. The germline gives CDR1 SGDLS, CDR2 YYNGEE. This CDR3 is 17 amino acids long. The CDR3 is CASSPPTRTELAYEQYF. CDR3 sequence (DNA): TGTGCCAGCAGCCCTCCAACCCGGACTGAGCTTGCCTACGAGCAGTACTTC.

This sequence joins TRBV27 and TRBJ2-1, with a weak D call TRBD2 (6 bases). V lost 5 bases and J 9 bases, leaving 14 bases between the germline ends. The CDR3 is 13 amino acids. CDR1 is MNHEY and CDR2 is SMNVEV in the germline V gene (reference sequence). The CDR3 region has the DNA TGTGCCAGCAGTAATTCCCGGGGGAGTGAGCAGTTCTTC. It encodes CASSNSRGSEQFF.

This clone appeared once. This sequence joins TRBV7-9 and TRBJ2-5; TRBD2 agrees at 10 bases. J lost 12 bases, V lost 7 bases, and 11 bases had no gene match. This CDR3 spans 13 amino acids. CDR1 and CDR2 (germline): SEHNR, FQNEAQ (reference sequence). CDR3 loop: CASILQASGSKYF. CDR3 in DNA: TGTGCCAGCATCCTTCAAGCTAGCGGGAGCAAGTACTTC.

V gene TRBV11-3 combines with J gene TRBJ2-7, with 10 positions matching TRBD2. V lost 3 bases and J lost 4; bases outside the gene matches: 6. The CDR3 runs to 15 residues. The germline gives CDR1 SGHNT, CDR2 YENEEA. The CDR3 DNA is TGTGCCAGCAGCTTCCGGGGACTAGCGAGGTACGAGCAGTACTTC. It yields the protein CASSFRGLARYEQYF. The entire variable domain, with the rest obtained from reference TRBV11-3 and TRBJ2-7, is as follows: EAGVVQSPRYKIIEKKQPVAFWCNPISGHNTLYWYLQNLGQGPELLIRYENEEAVDDSQLPKDRFSAERLKGVDSTLKIQPAELGDSAVYLCASSFRGLARYEQYFGPGTRLTVT.

The count of this clone is one. V usage is TRBV7-9 and J usage is TRBJ2-5, with 14 bases fitting TRBD2. The germline V gene encodes CDR1 SEHNR and CDR2 FQNEAQ (reference sequence). The CDR3 consists of 16 residues. With 5 bases clipped from V and 5 bases from J, the junction kept 7 bases outside the gene matches. For the CDR3, the DNA is TGTGCCAGCAGCAAAGGACTAGCGGGAGGTGGGGAGACCCAGTACTTC. This gives the protein CASSKGLAGGGETQYF.

The gene calls are TRBV18 and TRBJ2-2; 9 bases agree with TRBD1. Germline assignment: CDR1 KGHSH and CDR2 LQKENI. This CDR3 is 16 amino acids long. V was pared by 3 bases and J by 4 bases, with 6 bases of the junction left unmatched. Here the CDR3 reads CASSPLTGGLTGELFF. Written as DNA, the CDR3 is TGTGCCAGCTCACCGTTGACAGGGGGACTCACCGGGGAGCTGTTTTTT. The whole variable domain, remainder taken from reference TRBV18 and TRBJ2-2, is NAGVMQNPRHLVRRRGQEARLRCSPMKGHSHVYWYRQLPEEGLKFMVYLQKENIIDESGMPKERFSAEFPKEGPSILRIQQVVRGDSAAYFCASSPLTGGLTGELFFGEGSRLTVL.

The J gene is TRBJ1-2, the V gene TRBV28; D perhaps matches TRBD1 (6 bases). Per the germline V gene, CDR1 is MDHEN and CDR2 is SYDVKM. V was trimmed by 7 bases and J by 6 bases, leaving 15 bases between them. This CDR3 is 13 amino acids long. The CDR3 region is CASTNTQGHGYTF. The CDR3 nucleotides read TGTGCCAGCACTAACACACAGGGTCATGGCTACACCTTC.

The genes are TRBV19 and TRBJ1-5; the D gene is possibly TRBD1 (5 bases). CDR1 and CDR2 from the germline V gene are LNHDA and SQIVND (reference sequence). This CDR3 region has 14 residues. The germline V and J ends were trimmed by 5 bases and 6 bases, with 14 bases remaining between them. The CDR3 region is CASSQQAGLQPQHF. As DNA, the CDR3 is TGTGCCAGTAGTCAACAGGCCGGTCTTCAGCCCCAGCATTTT.

The chain joins TRBV5-6 to TRBJ1-5, with D possibly matching TRBD1 (6 bases). Germline V CDR1 and CDR2: SGHDT, YYEEEE. CDR3 size: 15 residues. Trimming removed 1 base from V and 7 bases from J, with 15 bases in between. The CDR3 DNA follows: TGTGCCAGCAGCTTGTTTTTACAGGGCACCCAGCCCCAGCATTTT. Protein sequence: CASSLFLQGTQPQHF.

This sequence joins TRBV7-2 and TRBJ2-1; possibly TRBD2 for D (5 bases). CDR1 is SGHTA and CDR2 is FQGNSA in the germline V gene. V lost 1 base to trimming and J lost 6 bases, with 10 bases between them. This CDR3 has 14 residues. CDR3 protein: CASSLVVEGNEQFF. CDR3 DNA sequence: TGTGCCAGCAGCTTAGTGGTAGAGGGCAATGAGCAGTTCTTC.

This clone was recorded only once. The chain uses TRBV27 and TRBJ2-2; weak D call: TRBD2 (6 bases). This CDR3 has 16 residues. The V gene lost 7 bases and the J gene lost 5 bases, with 20 bases spanning the gap. Germline loops: CDR1 MNHEY, CDR2 SMNVEV (reference sequence). The CDR3 is CASTPRPAEGTGELFF. The CDR3 nucleotides are TGTGCCAGCACTCCAAGGCCAGCGGAGGGGACCGGGGAGCTGTTTTTT.

This clone was observed once. The chain combines TRBV5-1 with TRBJ2-7, with D possibly matching TRBD2 (7 bases). The CDR3 totals 14 residues. V lost 4 bases and J lost 5, with 16 bases in between. Germline-derived CDR1 and CDR2 are SGHRS and YFSETQ. In nucleotides, the CDR3 is TGCGCCAGCAGCGACCGCAGGGGAGGGGACGAGCAGTACTTC. Its translation: CASSDRRGGDEQYF.

This clone was counted once. This rearrangement joins TRBV5-1 to TRBJ2-7; 11 bases are shared with TRBD2. The ends lost 5 bases at V and 7 bases at J; junction bases unmatched: 8. The CDR3 has 14 amino acids. Germline V gives CDR1 SGHRS, CDR2 YFSETQ. CDR3 nucleotides: TGCGCCAGCAGTCTAGCGGGAGGCGAGGGGGAGCAGTACTTC. This encodes CASSLAGGEGEQYF.

The J gene is TRBJ2-7, the V gene TRBV19, with 9 bases lining up with TRBD1. This CDR3 comprises 11 residues. The J segment lost 8 bases and the V segment lost 11 bases, leaving 7 bases of the junction unmatched. Germline V gene lookup returns CDR1 LNHDA and CDR2 SQIVND (reference sequence). CDR3 coding DNA: TGTGCCGGGGGACAGGGCCCTCAGCAGTACTTC. Translating gives CAGGQGPQQYF.

The chain carries TRBV5-6 and TRBJ2-1; 7 bases line up with TRBD1. The CDR3 has 17 amino acids. V shed 3 bases, J shed 1 base, and the junction held 10 bases outside the gene matches. The germline V gene encodes CDR1 SGHDT and CDR2 YYEEEE. In nucleotides, the CDR3 is TGTGCCAGCAGCTGGTTAAGACAGGGCCAATCCTACAATGAGCAGTTCTTC. This gives the protein CASSWLRQGQSYNEQFF.

This clone was picked up one time. This chain joins TRBV29-1 and TRBJ2-7, with a tentative D call TRBD2 (5 bases). This CDR3 region has 11 residues. With 6 bases removed from V and 5 bases from J, the gap between germline ends came to 11 bases. Germline CDR1 is SQVTM and CDR2 is ANQGSEA. The CDR3 sequence: CSVGSGNEQYF. The CDR3 DNA reads as TGCAGCGTCGGCTCCGGGAACGAGCAGTACTTC.

The chain employs TRBV5-1 and TRBJ1-2, with TRBD1 matching over 8 bases. Germline assignment: CDR1 SGHRS and CDR2 YFSETQ. After removal of 4 bases from V and 2 bases from J, the junction contained 7 bases not matched to a gene. CDR3 length equals 15 residues. As DNA, the CDR3 is TGCGCCAGCAGCCACCGGACAGGGTCCAACTATGGCTACACCTTC. It codes for CASSHRTGSNYGYTF.

This chain links TRBV28 with TRBJ2-5, with 12 bases matching TRBD2. CDR3 length: 19 residues. Per germline, CDR1 MDHEN and CDR2 SYDVKM. J lost 5 bases, V lost 5 bases, and 18 bases had no gene match. The CDR3 is CASSPGTRTSGEGRETQYF. Written as DNA, the CDR3 is TGTGCCAGCAGTCCCGGTACCCGGACTAGCGGGGAGGGCCGGGAGACCCAGTACTTC.

The chain recombines TRBV7-6 with TRBJ2-2, with TRBD2 matching over 9 bases. Germline loops: CDR1 SGHVS, CDR2 FNYEAQ. Losses at the gene ends were 4 bases for V and 6 bases for J; bases not matched to a gene: 6. The CDR3 has 15 residues. The CDR3 DNA reads TGTGCCAGCAGCTCGTGGCGGGAGGGCCCCGGGGAGCTGTTTTTT. Its translation is CASSSWREGPGELFF.